These 23 T cell receptor beta chains share one sample of origin, sequenced in a study of T cell changes during pregnancy in multiple sclerosis. Repertoires were generated with immunoSEQ multiplex PCR, while TCRdb's copy carries only in-frame clones and drops some. The sample has 52,000 or so clones; 90% are singletons. Source: CD4+ T cells from peripheral blood mononuclear cells, taken in the first trimester of pregnancy. The source is a female donor with multiple sclerosis, enrolled in a pregnancy study.

The table lists this clone with a count of one. The gene calls are TRBV27 and TRBJ2-3, with 10 positions matching TRBD2. V was clipped by 7 bases and J by 2 bases; unmatched bases: 6. This CDR3 region has 15 residues. CDR1 is MNHEY and CDR2 is SMNVEV in the germline V gene (reference sequence). This chain's CDR3 is CASKELAGSTDTQYF. The CDR3 nucleotides read TGTGCCAGCAAGGAACTAGCGGGGTCCACAGATACGCAGTATTTT.

This chain connects TRBV11-2 to TRBJ2-5; 15 nucleotides agree with TRBD2. J gave up 4 bases and V 5 bases, and 8 bases lay outside the gene matches. The CDR3 has 17 amino acids. The V gene's germline CDR1 is SGHAT and CDR2 FQNNGV. The DNA of the CDR3 is TGTGCCAGCAGCCCCGGGACTAGCGGGAGGCGTGGAGAGACCCAGTACTTC. Encoded protein: CASSPGTSGRRGETQYF.

This chain uses TRBV9 with TRBJ2-7; D not resolved. Trimming pared 0 bases from V and 3 bases from J, leaving 7 bases between. This CDR3 has 13 residues. Germline CDR1 is SGDLS and CDR2 is YYNGEE. The DNA for the CDR3 is TGTGCCAGCAGCGTAGCTAATAACTACGAGCAGTACTTC. Translated, it gives CASSVANNYEQYF.

The genes are TRBV5-1 and TRBJ2-1; 7 bases are shared with TRBD2. The germline V gene has CDR1 SGHRS and CDR2 YFSETQ. The CDR3 is made up of 18 amino acids. J lost 9 bases, V lost 0 bases, and 18 bases had no gene match. Here the CDR3 reads CASSLGTLAPQQEGEQFF. CDR3 sequence (DNA): TGCGCCAGCAGCTTGGGAACACTAGCGCCCCAACAGGAAGGTGAGCAGTTCTTC. The full variable domain, with the rest looked up from reference TRBV5-1 and TRBJ2-1, is KAGVTQTPRYLIKTRGQQVTLSCSPISGHRSVSWYQQTPGQGLQFLFEYFSETQRNKGNFPGRFSGRQFSNSRSEMNVSTLELGDSALYLCASSLGTLAPQQEGEQFFGPGTRLTVL.

The chain combines TRBV15 with TRBJ2-1, with a weak D call TRBD1 (5 bases). Trimming cost V 4 bases and J 9 bases, with 19 bases left between them. This CDR3 is built from 15 residues. Germline-derived CDR1 and CDR2 are LNHNV and YYDKDF (reference sequence). The CDR3 spells CATSTTWAGSSEQFF. The CDR3 DNA reads TGTGCCACCAGCACCACCTGGGCAGGGTCTAGTGAGCAGTTCTTC. The full variable domain, with the rest looked up from reference TRBV15 and TRBJ2-1, is DAMVIQNPRYQVTQFGKPVTLSCSQTLNHNVMYWYQQKSSQAPKLLFHYYDKDFNNEADTPDNFQSRRPNTSFCFLDIRSPGLGDTAMYLCATSTTWAGSSEQFFGPGTRLTVL.

The chain recombines TRBV7-2 with TRBJ2-7; 12 bases are shared with TRBD2. Germline CDR1 and CDR2: SGHTA and FQGNSA. This CDR3 spans 15 amino acids. The J segment lost 2 bases and the V segment lost 5 bases, leaving 4 bases of the junction unmatched. As DNA, the CDR3 is TGTGCCAGCAGCCGGACTAGCGGGGCCCCCTACGAGCAGTACTTC. It translates to CASSRTSGAPYEQYF.

The CDR3 DNA reads as TGTGCCTGGAGTGTAGCAACCAGGATGCATTTT. Its protein is CAWSVATRMHF. The chain employs TRBV30 and TRBJ1-5; no reliable D call. CDR1 is GTSNPN, CDR2 SVGIG, per germline (reference sequence). The CDR3 has 11 amino acids. Trimming took off 0 bases at V and 15 bases at J, with 12 bases between the two ends.

In its sample, this clone was seen once. The chain combines TRBV11-3 with TRBJ2-7, with TRBD2 matching 9 bases. Germline trimming cut 6 bases from V and 4 bases from J; bases unmatched to any gene: 13. CDR1 SGHNT and CDR2 YENEEA come from the germline V gene. The CDR3 contains 16 residues. CDR3 region: CASRPRVVAGVYEQYF. The CDR3 DNA follows: TGTGCCAGCAGACCAAGGGTGGTAGCGGGGGTATACGAGCAGTACTTC.

This clone has just one count. The V and J genes are TRBV9 and TRBJ2-1; 11 bases are shared with TRBD1. Germline values: CDR1 SGDLS, CDR2 YYNGEE. V lost 0 bases to trimming and J lost 5 bases; unmatched junction nucleotides: 7. The CDR3 sequence is 17 residues long. This chain's CDR3 is CASSVALGQGDNNEQFF. The DNA of the CDR3 is TGTGCCAGCAGCGTAGCGCTGGGACAGGGGGATAACAATGAGCAGTTCTTC.

The chain joins TRBV10-3 to TRBJ1-6; D gene uncertain. The V and J ends lost 11 bases and 9 bases respectively, with 14 bases between them. CDR1 ENHRY and CDR2 SYGVKD come from the germline V gene. This CDR3 region has 12 residues. DNA of the CDR3: TGTGCCGCGGGCGAGTCTACTTCACCCCTCCACTTT. It specifies CAAGESTSPLHF.

The chain combines TRBV7-9 with TRBJ1-2; D possibly corresponds to TRBD1 (6 bases). Germline V gene data show CDR1 as SEHNR and CDR2 as FQNEAQ (reference sequence). V was pared by 2 bases and J by 8 bases, with 27 bases between. This CDR3 region has 18 residues. The CDR3: CASSLNMWEGGYSSGYTF. The CDR3 coding sequence is TGTGCCAGCAGCTTAAACATGTGGGAAGGGGGTTATTCTAGCGGCTACACCTTC.

In its sample, this clone was seen a few times. This chain connects TRBV7-9 to TRBJ1-6; D remains ambiguous. Germline V gene data show CDR1 as SEHNR and CDR2 as FQNEAQ (reference sequence). V lost 5 bases and J lost 10, with 18 bases in between. The CDR3 is 15 amino acids. The CDR3 sequence is CASSNTGITKSPLHF. The DNA of the CDR3 is TGTGCCAGCAGCAATACCGGAATCACTAAGTCACCCCTCCACTTT.

In DNA, the CDR3 is TGTGCCAGCAACAGACTAGCGGGAGGGAGGGCGCAGTACTTC. Amino acid sequence: CASNRLAGGRAQYF. This chain uses TRBV2 with TRBJ2-7, with 14 positions matching TRBD2. This CDR3 region has 14 residues. In germline, CDR1 is SNHLY, CDR2 FYNNEI. J gave up 9 bases and V 7 bases, and 8 bases lay outside the gene matches.

J is TRBJ1-5 and V is TRBV10-3; TRBD1 matches 9 bases. The CDR3 is 16 residues long. The J segment lost 1 base and the V segment lost 4 bases, leaving 5 bases of the junction unmatched. The germline CDR1 and CDR2 sequences are ENHRY and SYGVKD. For the CDR3, the DNA is TGTGCCATCAGTGCACAGGGGGCCCTGAGCAATCAGCCCCAGCATTTT. Translating gives CAISAQGALSNQPQHF.

The V and J genes are TRBV7-9 and TRBJ1-4; D possibly corresponds to TRBD1 (5 bases). The CDR3 length is 13 residues. Trimming removed 8 bases at V and 6 bases at J, with 13 bases between. CDR1 and CDR2 from the germline V gene are SEHNR and FQNEAQ (reference sequence). This chain's CDR3 is CASVLQGYEKLFF. CDR3 nucleotides: TGTGCCAGCGTCTTGCAGGGTTATGAAAAACTGTTTTTT. Together with reference TRBV7-9 and TRBJ1-4, the CDR3 gives the full variable domain: DTGVSQNPRHKITKRGQNVTFRCDPISEHNRLYWYRQTLGQGPEFLTYFQNEAQLEKSRLLSDRFSAERPKGSFSTLEIQRTEQGDSAMYLCASVLQGYEKLFFGSGTQLSVL.

The rearrangement uses TRBV28 and TRBJ2-4; no clear D. Between the trimmed V and J ends, which lost 7 bases and 1 base, there was a span of 11 bases. CDR3 length equals 14 residues. The germline gives CDR1 MDHEN, CDR2 SYDVKM. The CDR3 DNA follows: TGTGCCAGCACAATACCCGGGGCCAAAAACATTCAGTACTTC. This encodes CASTIPGAKNIQYF. Drawing the rest from reference TRBV28 and TRBJ2-4, the complete variable domain is DVKVTQSSRYLVKRTGEKVFLECVQDMDHENMFWYRQDPGLGLRLIYFSYDVKMKEKGDIPEGYSVSREKKERFSLILESASTNQTSMYLCASTIPGAKNIQYFGAGTRLSVL.

CDR3 nucleotides: TGCAGCGTTGACCCCGGGTACAATGAGCAGTTCTTC. Amino acids: CSVDPGYNEQFF. The rearrangement joins TRBV29-1 to TRBJ2-1; unclear D gene. V was trimmed by 3 bases and J by 4 bases, leaving 7 bases between them. This CDR3 has 12 residues. CDR1 SQVTM and CDR2 ANQGSEA come from the germline V gene.

Only one count was recorded for this clone. The V call is TRBV10-3, the J call TRBJ2-5; D unresolved. The ends were cut back, 4 bases at V and 5 bases at J, with 11 bases in the middle. Germline assignment: CDR1 ENHRY and CDR2 SYGVKD. This CDR3 has 13 amino acids. CDR3: CAISGGPGETQYF. The CDR3 coding sequence is TGTGCCATCAGTGGAGGTCCCGGGGAGACCCAGTACTTC.

The CDR3: CAIGPTNTEAFF. In DNA, the CDR3 is TGTGCTATAGGCCCGACAAACACTGAAGCTTTCTTT. The rearrangement uses TRBV7-9 and TRBJ1-1; D is unresolved. Germline values: CDR1 SEHNR, CDR2 FQNEAQ (reference sequence). The CDR3 extends over 12 amino acids.

V and J are TRBV19 and TRBJ1-3; 11 nucleotides line up with TRBD1. Germline values: CDR1 LNHDA, CDR2 SQIVND (reference sequence). This CDR3 contains 17 residues. With 6 bases clipped from V and 1 base from J, the junction kept 8 bases outside the gene matches. The CDR3 bases are TGTGCCAGTAGGGGACAGGGGGTGCCTCTTTCTGGAAACACCATATATTTT. Protein product: CASRGQGVPLSGNTIYF. The full variable domain, with the rest looked up from reference TRBV19 and TRBJ1-3, is DGGITQSPKYLFRKEGQNVTLSCEQNLNHDAMYWYRQDPGQGLRLIYYSQIVNDFQKGDIAEGYSVSREKKESFPLTVTSAQKNPTAFYLCASRGQGVPLSGNTIYFGEGSWLTVV.

As concerns this clone: This sample also contains other DNA sequences that code for the same CDR3. This sequence joins TRBV2 and TRBJ1-5; 9 bases align to TRBD1. This CDR3 is built from 12 residues. With V trimmed by 2 bases and J by 16 bases, 6 bases remained unmatched. The germline V gene encodes CDR1 SNHLY and CDR2 FYNNEI. In nucleotides, the CDR3 is TGTGCCAGCAGTGAATCAGGACAGGGGCAACATTTT. Amino acids: CASSESGQGQHF.

The J gene is TRBJ1-6, the V gene TRBV27; TRBD1 might be the D (6 bases). Germline-derived CDR1 and CDR2 are MNHEY and SMNVEV (reference sequence). The CDR3 is 17 residues long. V was trimmed by 5 bases and J by 0 bases, leaving 14 bases between them. CDR3 DNA sequence: TGTGCCAGCAGTCCCCCGGGACACATCTCCTATAATTCACCCCTCCACTTT. Translating it yields CASSPPGHISYNSPLHF.

J is TRBJ2-1 and V is TRBV5-6, with D possibly TRBD1 on 5 matching bases. Trimming left V 0 bases short and J 3 bases short, with 7 bases between. The CDR3 totals 14 residues. Germline V gives CDR1 SGHDT, CDR2 YYEEEE. The CDR3 bases are TGTGCCAGCAGCTTGGGACAGTACTACAATGAGCAGTTCTTC. Amino acids: CASSLGQYYNEQFF.